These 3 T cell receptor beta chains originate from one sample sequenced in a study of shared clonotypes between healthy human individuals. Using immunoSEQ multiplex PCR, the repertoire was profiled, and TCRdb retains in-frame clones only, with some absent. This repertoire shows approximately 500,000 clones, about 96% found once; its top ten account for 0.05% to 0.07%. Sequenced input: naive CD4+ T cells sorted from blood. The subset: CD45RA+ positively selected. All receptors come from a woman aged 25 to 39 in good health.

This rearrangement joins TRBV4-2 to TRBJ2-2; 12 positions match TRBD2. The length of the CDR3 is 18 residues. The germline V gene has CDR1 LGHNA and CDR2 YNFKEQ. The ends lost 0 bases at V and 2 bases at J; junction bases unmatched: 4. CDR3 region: CASSQDWGLAGNTGELFF. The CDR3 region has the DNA TGTGCCAGCAGCCAAGACTGGGGACTAGCGGGCAACACCGGGGAGCTGTTTTTT.

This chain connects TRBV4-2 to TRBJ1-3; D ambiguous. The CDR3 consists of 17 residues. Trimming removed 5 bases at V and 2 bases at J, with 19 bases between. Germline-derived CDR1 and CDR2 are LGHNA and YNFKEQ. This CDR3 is CASSLFFVSRPGNTIYF. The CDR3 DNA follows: TGTGCCAGCAGCTTGTTTTTTGTCAGTCGGCCTGGAAACACCATATATTTT.

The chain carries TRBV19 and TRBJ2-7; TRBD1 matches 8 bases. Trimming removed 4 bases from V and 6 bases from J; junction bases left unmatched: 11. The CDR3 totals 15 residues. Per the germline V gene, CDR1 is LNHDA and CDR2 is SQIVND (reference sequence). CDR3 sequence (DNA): TGTGCCAGTAGTAGAGGGGCAGGGGGCAGAGGCGAGCAGTACTTC. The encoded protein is CASSRGAGGRGEQYF.